This TCR beta chain was retrieved from a study of tumor-infiltrating lymphocytes in primary liver carcinoma (dated by TCRdb to the late 2010s). Broadly, across the study: Roughly five patients with histopathologically diagnosed primary liver carcinoma underwent surgical resection in China between November 2015 and March 2016. Reproducibility between technical replicate repertoires was high, with correlation coefficients above 0.98 and mean shared-clone rates roughly 0.87. The study combined TCRbeta repertoire sequencing, expression microarrays and whole-exome sequencing across five regions of each liver tumor, with adjacent normal tissue and blood. Each sample produced about 3.5 to 7.13 million productive TCRbeta reads, and read depth showed no significant difference between tissue types. A total of about 35 specimens from 5 patients went through TCRbeta repertoire sequencing, namely 25 tumor regions, 5 adjacent noncancerous liver tissues and 5 peripheral blood samples. Hepatocellular carcinoma (four) or combined HCC and intrahepatic cholangiocarcinoma (one) was present in the five patients, who were three men and two women aged 30 to 69 years. The tumors of the five patients were staged as T1-T3 N0M0, with maximum diameters ranging from 4.2 to 10 cm. The study at large found these results: Consistent with antigen-driven expansion, pairs of tumor regions showed higher repertoire overlap (mean roughly 35%) than either tumor-adjacent pairs (about 17%) or tumor-blood pairs (roughly 14%). Only 4 or 5 patients were included in the study, and the authors note that the findings should be validated in a larger study. Bulk unsorted samples precluded comparing CD4+ and CD8+ T cell repertoires. A significantly larger repertoire fraction was made up by the top 250 clones in tumors than in blood (p = 0.039). Because only the TCR beta chain was sequenced and unpaired alpha chains were not captured, true repertoire diversity is likely underestimated.

Spanning cysteine to phenylalanine, the CDR3 consists of 15 amino acids. The sequence is cut down to CDR3 DNA, 45 bases in frame from base 1. V is cut back by 9 bases and J by 2 bases, with 9 bases in the junction unmatched. The germline V gene yields SGHAT for CDR1 and FQNNGV for CDR2. A constant-region primer and ProtoScript II reverse transcriptase were used to reverse-transcribe TCRbeta-specific cDNA from roughly 0.55 ug total RNA. Construction of the TCRbeta libraries relied on three nested rounds of multiplex PCR, following a slightly modified ARM-PCR procedure. Each of the first two PCR rounds ran for approximately 10 cycles and used multiplex TRBV1-TRBV30 forward primers together with a Cbeta reverse primer. Sample barcodes and Illumina adapters were attached in a final 25-cycle PCR using Deep VentR polymerase. Before sequencing, amplicons of 200-500 bp were purified from gel using a QIAquick gel extraction kit. The TCRbeta amplicons were sequenced with 250-bp paired-end reads on an Illumina HiSeq 2500. On the authors' methods: Trimmomatic v0.33 was used to quality-trim the reads, and FLASH v1.2.11 was used to merge paired reads so that full CDR3 sequences could be recovered. MiGEC v1.2.1b assigned V, D and J germline segments to the rearranged TCRbeta sequences. Clonotype statistics, along with Shannon-Wiener diversity indices, were calculated using VDJtools v1.0.0. To cut down on sampling bias, every analysis after diversity analysis relied on just the 250 most abundant clonotypes from each sample. In TCRdb, the public reads were trimmed at Q25 with fastp and aligned with MiXCR, with productive beta chains retained. All rows with the same CDR3 protein become a single entry with the most common DNA and genes. The V and J calls and clone size come from TCRdb's table, not from the authors' own analysis. The sample yields fewer than 350,000 distinct CDR3 sequences; approximately 65% were counted once. Roughly 6% of the sample is held by the ten biggest clonotypes.

With respect to this clonotype: Its recognized antigen is unknown. No clone much larger than this one lies a single base away; base qualities are absent.

RNA from unsorted whole blood was extracted with TRIzol reagent, and germline DNA was obtained with the DNeasy Blood & Tissue kit. At the time of sampling, the patients had chronic HBV infection and had not received any treatment. Approximately 3.9 milliliters of peripheral blood were collected into K2EDTA tubes before surgery. Sequenced material: peripheral blood. The sequence was obtained from a man aged 35-49 years with primary liver carcinoma and hepatitis B virus infection. Rearrangement joined TRBV11-2 to TRBJ1-5; 8 central nucleotides agree with TRBD1. The sequenced DNA: TGTGCCAGTAGCGAGACAGGGGACTGCAATCAGCCCCAGCATTTT. It encodes CASSETGDCNQPQHF.